Each of the 32 T cell receptor beta chains below was sequenced from the same sample in a study of radiation and T cells in renal cell carcinoma. Time point described: baseline pretreatment blood. The treatment here: 15 Gy SBRT to primary tumor, nephrectomy 4 weeks later. The table came from immunoSEQ multiplex PCR; TCRdb's copy has only in-frame clones and leaves some out. The sample holds approximately 120,000 clones, roughly 80% seen once. The sequencing here drew on blood, taken from a patient whose treatment included radiotherapy and nephrectomy. The receptors were sampled from a woman in her fifties or sixties with renal cell carcinoma.

The V call is TRBV5-5, the J call TRBJ2-1; 7 bases match TRBD2. The V and J ends lost 0 bases and 10 bases, in that order; junction bases with no gene match: 4. The CDR3 runs to 13 residues. Germline V gene lookup returns CDR1 SGHKS and CDR2 YYEKEE (reference sequence). The CDR3 sequence is CASSLGLAVEQFF. CDR3 nucleotides: TGTGCCAGCAGCTTGGGGCTAGCGGTGGAGCAGTTCTTC.

J is TRBJ2-7 and V is TRBV9, with 7 nucleotides matching TRBD1. Germline CDR1 and CDR2: SGDLS and YYNGEE. This CDR3 contains 14 residues. The trim removed 0 bases at V and 3 bases at J, leaving 3 bases unmatched. The CDR3 region is CASSVDPGGYEQYF. The CDR3, as DNA: TGTGCCAGCAGCGTAGATCCAGGGGGCTACGAGCAGTACTTC.

The gene calls are TRBV30 and TRBJ2-2; 7 bases map to TRBD1. The germline V gene has CDR1 GTSNPN and CDR2 SVGIG (reference sequence). V shed 5 bases and J 2 bases; nucleotides not matched to a gene: 5. The CDR3 is 14 amino acids. The CDR3 coding sequence is TGTGCCTGGGTTAGACAGGGTAACACCGGGGAGCTGTTTTTT. Protein: CAWVRQGNTGELFF.

The V call is TRBV6-5, the J call TRBJ1-6; TRBD1 aligns across 7 bases. Germline lookup yields CDR1 MNHEY and CDR2 SVGAGI. Trimming removed 4 bases from V and 9 bases from J; junction bases left unmatched: 9. CDR3 length: 15 residues. This CDR3 is CASSSGGTVSSPLHF. CDR3 nucleotide sequence: TGTGCCAGCAGTTCCGGTGGGACAGTGAGTTCACCCCTCCACTTT.

The V call is TRBV11-2, the J call TRBJ1-2; D remains ambiguous. This CDR3 has 12 amino acids. Germline V gene sequence: CDR1 SGHAT, CDR2 FQNNGV. Trimming cost V 6 bases and J 1 base, with 6 bases left between them. The CDR3 is CASRMSNYGYTF. The CDR3 DNA sequence: TGTGCCAGCAGGATGAGTAACTATGGCTACACCTTC.

The V gene is TRBV5-5, the J gene TRBJ1-1, with D tentatively TRBD1 (5 bases). The germline V gene has CDR1 SGHKS and CDR2 YYEKEE (reference sequence). Trimming took 0 bases from V and 3 from J, leaving 9 bases between them. The CDR3 has 14 residues. The CDR3 sequence is CASSLVAGDTEAFF. The CDR3 coding sequence is TGTGCCAGCAGCTTGGTGGCGGGGGACACTGAAGCTTTCTTT.

The chain combines TRBV5-4 with TRBJ2-7; perhaps TRBD1 as D (6 bases). This CDR3 is 15 amino acids long. Germline V gene data show CDR1 as SGHNT and CDR2 as YYREEE (reference sequence). The V gene lost 0 bases and the J gene lost 0 bases, with 10 bases spanning the gap. The CDR3 loop is CASSLDRAGSYEQYF. The CDR3 bases are TGTGCCAGCAGCTTGGACAGGGCAGGCTCCTACGAGCAGTACTTC. Full variable domain (rest looked up from reference TRBV5-4 and TRBJ2-7): ETGVTQSPTHLIKTRGQQVTLRCSSQSGHNTVSWYQQALGQGPQFIFQYYREEENGRGNFPPRFSGLQFPNYSSELNVNALELDDSALYLCASSLDRAGSYEQYFGPGTRLTVT.

The J gene is TRBJ1-5, the V gene TRBV28; D unresolved. The CDR3 runs to 14 residues. The ends were cut back, 8 bases at V and 0 bases at J, with 11 bases in the middle. Germline V lookup: CDR1 MDHEN, CDR2 SYDVKM. CDR3: CASGKRDSNQPQHF. The DNA of the CDR3 is TGTGCCAGCGGGAAGCGAGATAGCAATCAGCCCCAGCATTTT.

This clone was counted a single time. The chain carries TRBV2 and TRBJ2-2, with TRBD1 matching 7 bases. V shed 4 bases, J shed 7 bases, and the junction held 12 bases outside the gene matches. Germline V gene sequence: CDR1 SNHLY, CDR2 FYNNEI. The CDR3 is 16 amino acids. The DNA for the CDR3 is TGTGCCAGCAGTGCGGGACAGCCCGGGTTCGACGGGGAGCTGTTTTTT. Its translation is CASSAGQPGFDGELFF.

The chain has TRBV5-6 and TRBJ1-2; TRBD1 might be the D (5 bases). Deletions cut 5 bases from V and 3 bases from J, with 17 bases between. Germline CDR1 SGHDT, CDR2 YYEEEE. This CDR3 comprises 15 residues. CDR3 bases: TGTGCCAGCAGGCCTGTTCGGGGGTCCGACTATGGCTACACCTTC. Its translation: CASRPVRGSDYGYTF.

This clone was counted only a few times. This sequence joins TRBV28 and TRBJ1-1; D may be TRBD1 (5 bases). Germline V gene data show CDR1 as MDHEN and CDR2 as SYDVKM. The CDR3 covers 13 residues. The V end lost 10 bases, the J end lost 3 bases, and 15 bases lay between the germline ends. This chain's CDR3 is CATLRGDYTEAFF. The CDR3 nucleotides read TGTGCCACCTTGAGAGGGGATTACACTGAAGCTTTCTTT.

The chain's CDR3 is CASSAGPPRGGELFF. The DNA of the CDR3 is TGTGCCAGCAGCGCCGGGCCCCCCCGTGGCGGGGAGCTGTTTTTT. This rearrangement joins TRBV5-6 to TRBJ2-2; D unclear. CDR1 SGHDT and CDR2 YYEEEE come from the germline V gene. V shed 4 bases and J shed 7 bases, with 17 bases lying between them. This CDR3 is 15 amino acids long. The variable domain in full, completed from reference TRBV5-6 and TRBJ2-2, reads DAGVTQSPTHLIKTRGQQVTLRCSPKSGHDTVSWYQQALGQGPQFIFQYYEEEERQRGNFPDRFSGHQFPNYSSELNVNALLLGDSALYLCASSAGPPRGGELFFGEGSRLTVL.

The chain uses TRBV6-5 and TRBJ1-5; perhaps TRBD1 as D (6 bases). The CDR3 runs 14 residues. The germline V and J ends were trimmed by 6 bases and 5 bases, with 14 bases remaining between them. The V gene's germline CDR1 is MNHEY and CDR2 SVGAGI. The CDR3: CASSYGQYDQPQHF. The CDR3 DNA sequence: TGTGCCAGCAGCTATGGACAGTACGATCAGCCCCAGCATTTT.

This clone has more than one count but fewer than ten. The V gene is TRBV6-1, the J gene TRBJ2-3; 7 bases fit TRBD2. V was clipped by 4 bases and J by 5 bases; unmatched bases: 9. Per the germline V gene, CDR1 is MNHNS and CDR2 is SASEGT. This CDR3 has 15 residues. The CDR3 region is CASSAAGYSGDTQYF. DNA of the CDR3: TGTGCCAGCAGTGCAGCGGGGTACTCCGGAGATACGCAGTATTTT.

Note on this clone: The same CDR3 can be traced to other DNA sequences in this sample. The gene calls are TRBV29-1 and TRBJ2-7; TRBD2 is a possible D gene (5 bases). Germline CDR1 and CDR2: SQVTM and ANQGSEA. This CDR3 has 12 residues. Trimming left V 4 bases short and J 2 bases short, with 9 bases between. The CDR3 coding sequence is TGCAGCGTTGGGACTGGAACCTACGAGCAGTACTTC. It codes for CSVGTGTYEQYF.

This clone has a single count. The J gene is TRBJ2-7, the V gene TRBV5-8, with D possibly being TRBD1 or TRBD2 (5 bases each). This CDR3 is 18 amino acids long. The germline V gene encodes CDR1 SGHTS and CDR2 YDEGEE. Trimming removed 6 bases from V and 2 bases from J, with 27 bases in between. This CDR3 reads CASNHYVSRDRRPYEQYF. CDR3 in DNA: TGTGCCAGCAACCACTATGTTTCCCGGGACCGAAGACCCTACGAGCAGTACTTC.

The V gene is TRBV28, the J gene TRBJ2-5; 9 nucleotides line up with TRBD1. Per germline, CDR1 MDHEN and CDR2 SYDVKM. With 10 bases clipped from V and 7 bases from J, the junction kept 16 bases outside the gene matches. This CDR3 has 15 amino acids. The CDR3 reads CATGQIQGAGGTQYF. The CDR3, as DNA: TGTGCCACAGGGCAGATACAGGGGGCAGGGGGGACCCAGTACTTC.

The chain carries TRBV5-6 and TRBJ1-4, with D tentatively TRBD1 (6 bases). The CDR3 runs to 18 residues. Germline V gene data show CDR1 as SGHDT and CDR2 as YYEEEE. The germline V and J ends were trimmed by 2 bases and 1 base, with 18 bases remaining between them. In DNA, the CDR3 is TGTGCCAGCAGCTTAACGATCCGGGGGCGCTTAACTAATGAAAAACTGTTTTTT. Amino acid sequence: CASSLTIRGRLTNEKLFF.

The chain couples TRBV5-6 to TRBJ1-1; D gene uncertain. This CDR3 contains 14 residues. Germline CDR1 SGHDT, CDR2 YYEEEE. The V end was cut by 0 bases, the J end by 1 base, with 7 bases between. CDR3 coding DNA: TGTGCCAGCAGCTTGGGCAGGACGAACACTGAAGCTTTCTTT. Its protein product is CASSLGRTNTEAFF.

This clone was seen just once. The chain has TRBV28 and TRBJ1-2; D gene unclear. The CDR3 consists of 13 residues. With 1 base removed from V and 4 bases from J, the gap between germline ends came to 7 bases. Germline loops: CDR1 MDHEN, CDR2 SYDVKM. The DNA for the CDR3 is TGTGCCAGCAGTTTATACGGATCCTATGGCTACACCTTC. Translated, it gives CASSLYGSYGYTF.

This clone was recorded only once. The chain links TRBV28 to TRBJ2-5; 9 bases agree with TRBD1. The CDR3 loop spans 15 amino acids. CDR1 MDHEN and CDR2 SYDVKM come from the germline V gene. Germline trimming cut 5 bases from V and 2 bases from J; bases unmatched to any gene: 6. CDR3 in DNA: TGTGCCAGCAGTGGACAGGGGAAAGGGCAAGAGACCCAGTACTTC. This codes for CASSGQGKGQETQYF.

The J gene is TRBJ1-2, the V gene TRBV6-1, with 7 bases identical to TRBD1. CDR1 and CDR2 (germline): MNHNS, SASEGT. J gave up 7 bases and V 1 base, and 3 bases lay outside the gene matches. The length of the CDR3 is 13 residues. The CDR3 protein is CASSEGTGLGYTF. The CDR3 DNA reads TGTGCCAGCAGTGAAGGGACAGGACTTGGCTACACCTTC.

This clone was observed a few times. The V gene is TRBV27, the J gene TRBJ2-5, with 7 nucleotides matching TRBD1. CDR1 and CDR2 (germline): MNHEY, SMNVEV (reference sequence). After removal of 2 bases from V and 0 bases from J, the junction contained 3 bases not matched to a gene. This CDR3 has 15 amino acids. DNA of the CDR3: TGTGCCAGCAGTTTAGCAGGGGGTTACCAAGAGACCCAGTACTTC. This sequence encodes CASSLAGGYQETQYF.

About this clone itself: It is unclear where the CDR3 begins or ends on the DNA, so no DNA is shown, and the CDR3 is as TCRdb lists it. The chain combines TRBV9 with TRBJ1-1. The CDR3 is 15 residues long, counting both termini. Per the germline V gene, CDR1 is SGDLS and CDR2 is YYNGEE. The CDR3 region is CASSVATGAQDPPRF.

The chain recombines TRBV6-1 with TRBJ2-5; possible D gene TRBD1, 6 bases. This CDR3 has 15 residues. The V end lost 5 bases, the J end lost 4 bases, and 17 bases lay between the germline ends. Per the germline V gene, CDR1 is MNHNS and CDR2 is SASEGT. The CDR3 DNA reads TGTGCCAGCAGTCAAGGGGGTCCCCTCGGAGAGACCCAGTACTTC. It encodes CASSQGGPLGETQYF.

V usage is TRBV7-2 and J usage is TRBJ2-6; D may be TRBD2 (6 bases). CDR1 and CDR2 from the germline V gene are SGHTA and FQGNSA. This CDR3 spans 15 amino acids. Trimming pared 7 bases from V and 2 bases from J, leaving 12 bases between. This CDR3 is CASTWRVTGANVLTF. In DNA, the CDR3 is TGTGCCAGCACCTGGAGGGTAACTGGGGCCAACGTCCTGACTTTC.

The rearrangement links TRBV7-9 to TRBJ1-2; no definite D call. Trimming removed 2 bases from V and 4 bases from J, with 8 bases in between. The CDR3 covers 13 residues. The germline CDR1 and CDR2 sequences are SEHNR and FQNEAQ (reference sequence). The CDR3 loop reads CASSLNSPYGYTF. The CDR3 nucleotides are TGTGCCAGCAGCTTAAACAGCCCCTATGGCTACACCTTC.

Only a few counts were recorded for this clone. The CDR3 coding sequence is TGTGCCAGCAGTTATGGAGGGGCAACCCTCAATGAGCAGTTCTTC. Translation: CASSYGGATLNEQFF. This chain joins TRBV6-5 and TRBJ2-1; perhaps TRBD2 as D (6 bases). This CDR3 region has 15 residues. The V gene's germline CDR1 is MNHEY and CDR2 SVGAGI. The V and J ends lost 3 bases and 6 bases respectively, with 15 bases between them.

The sample holds a few counts of this clone. J is TRBJ1-1 and V is TRBV5-6; D may be TRBD1 (6 bases). The CDR3 has 14 amino acids. Germline V CDR1 and CDR2: SGHDT, YYEEEE. V gave up 0 bases and J gave up 4 bases, with 10 bases separating them. In DNA form, the CDR3 reads TGTGCCAGCAGCTTGGCCAAAGGGGGCACTGAAGCTTTCTTT. Amino acid sequence: CASSLAKGGTEAFF.

The CDR3 spells CAISESAGDGYTF. CDR3 coding DNA: TGTGCCATCAGTGAGTCGGCCGGGGATGGCTACACCTTC. The gene calls are TRBV10-3 and TRBJ1-2; D is uncertain. This CDR3 spans 13 amino acids. V was shortened by 0 bases and J by 6 bases, with 8 bases between the two germline ends. Per the germline V gene, CDR1 is ENHRY and CDR2 is SYGVKD.

On this clone: One end of the junction fails to match germline, which may point to a read error. This chain joins TRBV7-7 and TRBJ1-1; the D is unclear. From germline, CDR1 is SSHAT and CDR2 FNYEAQ (reference sequence). The CDR3 is 13 residues long. Here the CDR3 reads CASSLALNTEAFF. The CDR3 coding sequence is TGTGCTAGCAGCTTAGCTCTGAACACTGAAGCTTTCTTT.

This chain uses TRBV29-1 with TRBJ2-1, with 9 nucleotides matching TRBD2. The CDR3 is 15 amino acids. V lost 4 bases, J lost 0 bases, and 4 bases stayed unmatched. Germline loops: CDR1 SQVTM, CDR2 ANQGSEA. The CDR3 sequence: CSVGASGISYNEQFF. In DNA form, the CDR3 reads TGCAGCGTTGGAGCTAGCGGGATCTCCTACAATGAGCAGTTCTTC.